The 32 T cell receptor beta chains listed next were all sequenced from one sample in a study of blood T cell repertoires in COVID-19. Repertoires were generated with immunoSEQ multiplex PCR, while TCRdb's copy carries only in-frame clones and drops some. The sample holds some 400,000 clones, over 65% seen once. The sample comprised peripheral blood. The receptors were gathered from a human donor with acute or convalescent COVID-19. The donor label of this sample is uncertain.

The chain is built from TRBV7-6 and TRBJ2-3; possible D gene TRBD2, 5 bases. CDR3 size: 13 residues. V was cut by 5 bases and J by 4 bases, with 10 bases left in between. Germline CDR1 SGHVS, CDR2 FNYEAQ. For the CDR3, the DNA is TGTGCCAGCAGCCACGGACTCCCAGATACGCAGTATTTT. Translated: CASSHGLPDTQYF.

The chain couples TRBV27 to TRBJ1-2; D may be TRBD1 (6 bases). There are 14 residues in the CDR3. Germline V gene sequence: CDR1 MNHEY, CDR2 SMNVEV (reference sequence). The V end lost 5 bases, the J end lost 4 bases, and 14 bases lay between the germline ends. The CDR3 DNA is TGTGCCAGCAGTAGGGCAGGGGTAGGCTATGGCTACACCTTC. Translated: CASSRAGVGYGYTF.

The chain is built from TRBV27 and TRBJ2-1, with a tentative D call TRBD2 (6 bases). V lost 2 bases and J lost 5, with 22 bases in between. The germline CDR1 and CDR2 sequences are MNHEY and SMNVEV (reference sequence). This CDR3 has 18 amino acids. CDR3 in amino acids: CASSLRETRRLRNNEQFF. CDR3 nucleotide sequence: TGTGCCAGCAGTTTACGGGAGACGAGACGGTTAAGGAACAATGAGCAGTTCTTC.

The rearrangement uses TRBV9 and TRBJ1-1; no definite D call. The V end was cut by 0 bases, the J end by 0 bases, with 6 bases between. In germline, CDR1 is SGDLS, CDR2 YYNGEE. The CDR3 runs to 14 residues. Here the CDR3 reads CASSVDSLNTEAFF. The CDR3 DNA follows: TGTGCCAGCAGCGTAGACAGCCTGAACACTGAAGCTTTCTTT.

This chain uses TRBV2 with TRBJ2-3, with D possibly matching TRBD2 (6 bases). In germline, CDR1 is SNHLY, CDR2 FYNNEI. With 5 bases removed from V and 1 base from J, the gap between germline ends came to 13 bases. This CDR3 has 15 residues. DNA of the CDR3: TGTGCCAGCAGTTTGGTCGCGGGACGCACAGATACGCAGTATTTT. This encodes CASSLVAGRTDTQYF.

Only a few counts were recorded for this clone. The J gene is TRBJ2-3, the V gene TRBV18, with a possible D match to TRBD2 (6 bases). There are 15 residues in the CDR3. Trimming took off 2 bases at V and 5 bases at J, with 14 bases between the two ends. The germline CDR1 and CDR2 sequences are KGHSH and LQKENI. The CDR3 reads CASSPSRGIIDTQYF. CDR3 in DNA: TGTGCCAGCTCACCAAGTCGGGGGATAATAGATACGCAGTATTTT.

The rearrangement links TRBV11-2 to TRBJ1-1; D is ambiguous. The V gene lost 2 bases and the J gene lost 5 bases, with 12 bases spanning the gap. The germline V gene has CDR1 SGHAT and CDR2 FQNNGV. There are 14 residues in the CDR3. As DNA, the CDR3 is TGTGCCAGCAGCTTATGGCGGGCGCGGACTGAAGCTTTCTTT. Its translation is CASSLWRARTEAFF.

This clone came up once. The V and J genes are TRBV11-2 and TRBJ1-1; D gene unclear. The CDR3 covers 13 residues. With 3 bases removed from V and 1 base from J, the gap between germline ends came to 6 bases. CDR1 SGHAT and CDR2 FQNNGV come from the germline V gene. DNA for the CDR3: TGTGCCAGCAGCTTTACCGGGAACACTGAAGCTTTCTTT. Translated: CASSFTGNTEAFF.

The chain employs TRBV12-3 or TRBV12-4 and TRBJ1-2; a weak D match, TRBD1 (6 bases). V shed 5 bases and J shed 7 bases, with 11 bases lying between them. This CDR3 region has 12 residues. CDR3: CASSQNRAGYTF. CDR3 in DNA: TGTGCCAGCAGTCAAAACAGGGCTGGCTACACCTTC.

Here the CDR3 reads CASRRDSGDTQYF. The CDR3 DNA follows: TGCGCCAGCAGACGGGATTCGGGAGATACGCAGTATTTT. This rearrangement joins TRBV10-1 to TRBJ2-3; tentative D call: TRBD2 (5 bases). There are 13 residues in the CDR3. The V gene's germline CDR1 is WNHNN and CDR2 SYGVQD (reference sequence). Trimming took off 6 bases at V and 5 bases at J, with 12 bases between the two ends.

The V and J genes are TRBV5-5 and TRBJ1-1, with 8 bases that match TRBD1. Germline CDR1 reads SGHKS; CDR2 reads YYEKEE (reference sequence). V lost 4 bases and J lost 1; bases outside the gene matches: 9. The CDR3 loop spans 16 amino acids. For the CDR3, the DNA is TGTGCCAGCAGCGCTGGACAGGGCATGGGGAACACTGAAGCTTTCTTT. Amino acids: CASSAGQGMGNTEAFF.

This clone was observed a single time. The rearrangement links TRBV18 to TRBJ1-2, with D possibly TRBD1 on 5 matching bases. CDR1 and CDR2 (germline): KGHSH, LQKENI. The ends were cut back, 2 bases at V and 6 bases at J, with 16 bases in the middle. The length of the CDR3 is 15 residues. In nucleotides, the CDR3 is TGTGCCAGCTCACCAAATGGGGGGACCTTGAATGGCTACACCTTC. The encoded protein is CASSPNGGTLNGYTF.

The genes are TRBV28 and TRBJ1-4, with D hard to call. Trimming shortened V by 7 bases and J by 10 bases, and 10 bases separated the two germline ends. CDR3 size: 11 residues. Per germline, CDR1 MDHEN and CDR2 SYDVKM. CDR3 amino acids: CASTKLGKLFF. The CDR3 nucleotides are TGTGCCAGCACCAAACTTGGAAAACTGTTTTTT.

The chain carries TRBV7-2 and TRBJ2-7; no clear D. The CDR3 sequence is 18 residues long. Between the trimmed V and J ends, which lost 1 base and 1 base, there was a span of 20 bases. The germline CDR1 and CDR2 sequences are SGHTA and FQGNSA. CDR3 protein: CASSLVPGLLMASYEQYF. The DNA of the CDR3 is TGTGCCAGCAGCTTAGTCCCTGGGCTCCTCATGGCTTCCTACGAGCAGTACTTC.

The J gene is TRBJ2-2, the V gene TRBV2; possibly TRBD1 for D (6 bases). This CDR3 has 14 amino acids. Germline loops: CDR1 SNHLY, CDR2 FYNNEI. V was clipped by 6 bases and J by 3 bases, with 11 bases between them. In DNA form, the CDR3 reads TGTGCCAGCAGACCCACAGGGTACACCGGGGAGCTGTTTTTT. Its protein product is CASRPTGYTGELFF.

The chain joins TRBV28 to TRBJ1-1, with D tentatively TRBD1 (5 bases). This CDR3 is built from 15 residues. V lost 0 bases to trimming and J lost 8 bases, with 16 bases between them. Germline lookup yields CDR1 MDHEN and CDR2 SYDVKM. The DNA for the CDR3 is TGTGCCAGCAGTTTATGGGGCCGGGGGGAGGCGGAAGCTTTCTTT. Translated, it gives CASSLWGRGEAEAFF.

With regard to this clone: Other nucleotide sequences in the sample specify the same CDR3. The genes are TRBV6-6 and TRBJ2-3; 11 bases align to TRBD2. Germline values: CDR1 MNHNY, CDR2 SVGAGI (reference sequence). CDR3 length: 15 amino acids. J lost 0 bases, V lost 6 bases, and 2 bases had no gene match. CDR3 coding DNA: TGTGCCAGCAGCAGGACTAGCGGGAGCACAGATACGCAGTATTTT. Translation gives CASSRTSGSTDTQYF.

The chain links TRBV3-1 (or the pseudogene TRBV3-2) to TRBJ1-1; 8 nucleotides line up with TRBD1. The CDR3 runs 14 residues. After removal of 4 bases from V and 3 bases from J, the junction contained 4 bases not matched to a gene. Germline V lookup: CDR1 LGHDT, CDR2 YNNKEL (reference sequence). This CDR3 reads CASSLRTGYTEAFF. The CDR3, as DNA: TGTGCCAGCAGCCTCCGGACAGGGTACACTGAAGCTTTCTTT.

The chain couples TRBV5-1 to TRBJ1-3; maybe TRBD1 (6 bases). Looked up from germline, CDR1 is SGHRS and CDR2 is YFSETQ. The CDR3 is 14 amino acids. Trimming shortened V by 0 bases and J by 6 bases, and 10 bases separated the two germline ends. The CDR3 coding sequence is TGCGCCAGCAGCTTGGACAGGGTAGAAAACACCATATATTTT. Residues: CASSLDRVENTIYF. The full variable domain, with the rest looked up from reference TRBV5-1 and TRBJ1-3, is KAGVTQTPRYLIKTRGQQVTLSCSPISGHRSVSWYQQTPGQGLQFLFEYFSETQRNKGNFPGRFSGRQFSNSRSEMNVSTLELGDSALYLCASSLDRVENTIYFGEGSWLTVV.

This chain connects TRBV18 to TRBJ2-1, with a possible D match to TRBD2 (6 bases). This CDR3 contains 16 residues. V was shortened by 3 bases and J by 2 bases, with 14 bases between the two germline ends. Looked up from germline, CDR1 is KGHSH and CDR2 is LQKENI. This CDR3 reads CASSPTLAVTYNEQFF. The CDR3 DNA is TGTGCCAGCTCACCGACACTAGCTGTAACCTACAATGAGCAGTTCTTC.

The V and J genes are TRBV10-3 and TRBJ2-7, with 8 bases aligning to TRBD1. V lost 3 bases to trimming and J lost 0 bases; unmatched junction nucleotides: 4. The CDR3 loop spans 15 amino acids. Germline loops: CDR1 ENHRY, CDR2 SYGVKD. The CDR3 is CAISDPGQGSYEQYF. CDR3 bases: TGTGCCATCAGTGACCCTGGACAGGGCTCCTACGAGCAGTACTTC.

The chain recombines TRBV2 with TRBJ1-2, with 8 bases aligning to TRBD1. J lost 7 bases, V lost 10 bases, and 8 bases had no gene match. The CDR3 has 12 residues. Germline CDR1 SNHLY, CDR2 FYNNEI. The CDR3 coding sequence is TGTGCCACCGGGGACAGGAATTTTGGCTACACCTTC. The encoded protein is CATGDRNFGYTF. Based on the CDR3 plus reference TRBV2 and TRBJ1-2, the full variable domain is EPEVTQTPSHQVTQMGQEVILRCVPISNHLYFYWYRQILGQKVEFLVSFYNNEISEKSEIFDDQFSVERPDGSNFTLKIRSTKLEDSAMYFCATGDRNFGYTFGSGTRLTVV.

Points on this clone: Other DNA sequences from this sample encode an identical CDR3 as well. The chain carries TRBV18 and TRBJ1-1; D is possibly TRBD1 (5 bases). CDR1 KGHSH and CDR2 LQKENI come from the germline V gene. This CDR3 has 14 residues. V shed 4 bases and J shed 0 bases, with 9 bases lying between them. DNA for the CDR3: TGTGCCAGCTCACGAGACAGACTGAACACTGAAGCTTTCTTT. It encodes CASSRDRLNTEAFF.

J is TRBJ2-7 and V is TRBV27, with TRBD1 matching over 10 bases. V was clipped by 10 bases and J by 5 bases; unmatched bases: 11. Germline-derived CDR1 and CDR2 are MNHEY and SMNVEV (reference sequence). CDR3 length: 14 residues. The CDR3 loop reads CATSPGTGEDEQYF. Here the CDR3 DNA reads TGTGCCACTTCCCCCGGGACAGGGGAAGACGAGCAGTACTTC.

This chain connects TRBV29-1 to TRBJ2-7; 9 nucleotides line up with TRBD1. This CDR3 comprises 13 residues. Germline V lookup: CDR1 SQVTM, CDR2 ANQGSEA. V shed 6 bases and J 5 bases; nucleotides not matched to a gene: 8. The CDR3 loop is CSVANRGLHEQYF. In nucleotides, the CDR3 is TGCAGCGTAGCAAACAGGGGGCTCCACGAGCAGTACTTC.

DNA of the CDR3: TGTGCCAGCAGCTTTGTGAGAAGCTCCTACAATGAGCAGTTCTTC. As protein: CASSFVRSSYNEQFF. The rearrangement joins TRBV7-9 to TRBJ2-1; no clear D gene. CDR1 and CDR2 from the germline V gene are SEHNR and FQNEAQ (reference sequence). This CDR3 is 15 amino acids long. V shed 3 bases and J shed 0 bases, with 9 bases lying between them.

The chain uses TRBV19 and TRBJ1-6; 7 nucleotides match TRBD1. After removal of 5 bases from V and 11 bases from J, the junction contained 6 bases not matched to a gene. Germline CDR1 is LNHDA and CDR2 is SQIVND (reference sequence). This CDR3 is 13 amino acids long. CDR3 nucleotide sequence: TGTGCCAGTAGTCCTCAGGGGACAGCACCCCTCCACTTT. Its protein product is CASSPQGTAPLHF.

The rearrangement joins TRBV10-3 to TRBJ1-2, with 8 bases identical to TRBD1. The CDR3 consists of 16 residues. Germline V CDR1 and CDR2: ENHRY, SYGVKD. Trimming took 0 bases from V and 4 from J; bases not matched to a gene: 7. CDR3 amino acids: CAISESWAGGSYGYTF. The CDR3, as DNA: TGTGCCATCAGTGAGTCATGGGCAGGGGGCTCCTATGGCTACACCTTC.

This clone was recorded once. The chain couples TRBV5-4 to TRBJ2-3, with D perhaps TRBD2 (6 bases). This CDR3 has 14 residues. Germline V gene sequence: CDR1 SGHNT, CDR2 YYREEE (reference sequence). Between the trimmed V and J ends, which lost 2 bases and 4 bases, there was a span of 11 bases. The CDR3 spells CASSFGGRSDTQYF. For the CDR3, the DNA is TGTGCCAGCAGCTTCGGGGGTAGGTCAGATACGCAGTATTTT. Together with reference TRBV5-4 and TRBJ2-3, the CDR3 gives the full variable domain: ETGVTQSPTHLIKTRGQQVTLRCSSQSGHNTVSWYQQALGQGPQFIFQYYREEENGRGNFPPRFSGLQFPNYSSELNVNALELDDSALYLCASSFGGRSDTQYFGPGTRLTVL.

The chain is built from TRBV10-2 and TRBJ2-2, with 11 nucleotides matching TRBD2. This CDR3 is 16 amino acids long. The V and J ends lost 6 bases and 2 bases, in that order; junction bases with no gene match: 5. Germline CDR1 WSHSY, CDR2 SAAADI. The CDR3: CASRDSGGANTGELFF. Written as DNA, the CDR3 is TGCGCCAGCAGAGATAGCGGGGGGGCAAACACCGGGGAGCTGTTTTTT.

The V gene is TRBV6-5, the J gene TRBJ1-1, with no clear D. The germline gives CDR1 MNHEY, CDR2 SVGAGI. The CDR3 spans 13 residues. V was pared by 7 bases and J by 3 bases, with 12 bases between. CDR3 DNA sequence: TGTGCCAGCACCCCGAACCGGGACACTGAAGCTTTCTTT. Encoded protein: CASTPNRDTEAFF.

The chain employs TRBV10-2 and TRBJ2-7; D gene uncertain. Germline CDR1 reads WSHSY; CDR2 reads SAAADI. The V end was cut by 6 bases, the J end by 2 bases, with 5 bases between. This CDR3 spans 11 amino acids. This chain's CDR3 is CASRGPYEQYF. CDR3 DNA sequence: TGCGCCAGCAGGGGCCCCTACGAGCAGTACTTC.